The entry that follows covers one TCR beta chain sequence. Its target is not known. These data are taken from a study of shared clonotypes between healthy human individuals. Whole-study results and caveats: Investigators collected only blood, and repertoires in tissues likely differ.

CDR1 is SGHNT, CDR2 YYREEE, per germline (reference sequence). The V end was cut by 4 bases, the J end by 4 bases, with 18 bases between. This CDR3 is built from 15 residues. Deep-level settings were used for running the assay. Per the study methods: Filtering of immunoSEQ junctional sequences could not match full-length read filtering. The assay was immunoSEQ multiplex PCR, and TCRdb's table has in-frame clones only and misses some. V and J calls and clone size are as listed in that table; D and trimming were resolved from the DNA. The sample consists of roughly 490,000 clones, over 60% of them appearing once.

The specimen sequenced was PBMCs. The clonotype was recovered from a woman aged 35 to 49 in good health. Some clones in this sample may be carry-over from other donors' samples. The V gene is TRBV5-4, the J gene TRBJ2-7; perhaps TRBD1 as D (6 bases). In DNA form, the CDR3 reads TGTGCCAGCAGCCCCGGTTTCGCAGGGGAATACGAGCAGTACTTC. This translates into CASSPGFAGEYEQYF.